Listed here are 14 T cell receptor beta chains from one sample, sequenced in a study of tumor-infiltrating lymphocytes in primary liver carcinoma. Total RNA (roughly 530 ng) served as template for TCR beta cDNA synthesis primed by a constant-region primer. Amplification in three nested multiplex PCR rounds with slightly modified ARM-PCR gave rise to TCR beta libraries. Primers for the first two PCR rounds were TRBV1-TRBV30 forward primers and a C-beta reverse primer (approximately 10 cycles per round). MiXCR, run by TCRdb on the multiplex PCR reads, gives a single entry per CDR3 protein. The sample shows 95,000 to 150,000 distinct CDR3 sequences, approximately 71% of them seen only once. Unsorted bulk tissue (roughly 20-34 mg) underwent RNA and DNA co-extraction. The sequencing sample was made of tumor-adjacent normal liver tissue. These receptors all come from a woman in her sixties or seventies with primary liver carcinoma and hepatitis B virus infection.

A remark on this clonotype: The missing conserved phenylalanine or tryptophan at the end of this CDR3 makes a read error likely. The rearrangement uses TRBV4-2 and TRBJ1-1; the D gene is possibly TRBD1 (6 bases). V dropped 6 bases and J dropped 3 bases, with 14 bases sitting between them. This CDR3 spans 14 amino acids. Germline values: CDR1 LGHNA, CDR2 YNFKEQ. The CDR3 reads CASSHTGSDTEAFY. DNA of the CDR3: TGTGCCAGCAGTCATACAGGGTCGGACACTGAAGCTTTCTAT.

Concerning this clonotype itself: Since no conserved phenylalanine or tryptophan closes the CDR3, a read error is the likely cause. The chain is built from TRBV12-3 or TRBV12-4 and TRBJ2-1; D call uncertain. The CDR3 covers 15 residues. The CDR3 sequence: CASSLVLRARSEQFY. In nucleotides, the CDR3 is TGTGCCAGCAGCTTAGTGTTACGGGCTAGGAGTGAGCAGTTCTAC.

This clonotype was observed at least ten times. The chain has TRBV5-6 and TRBJ1-6; no firm D call. The V end lost 4 bases, the J end lost 8 bases, and 28 bases lay between the germline ends. CDR1 and CDR2 (germline): SGHDT, YYEEEE. The CDR3 extends over 19 amino acids. The DNA of the CDR3 is TGTGCCAGCAGCCCATCGATCAGGAACGGACCGGGATCTTATTCACCCCTCCACTTT. Translating it yields CASSPSIRNGPGSYSPLHF.

The table lists this clonotype with many counts. The J gene is TRBJ2-1, the V gene TRBV7-9, with 7 bases that match TRBD2. This CDR3 is 17 amino acids long. V lost 1 base to trimming and J lost 0 bases; unmatched junction nucleotides: 6. Germline lookup yields CDR1 SEHNR and CDR2 FQNEAQ (reference sequence). CDR3 bases: TGTGCCAGCAGCTTAGGTGGGCGCGGGAGCTCCTACAATGAGCAGTTCTTC. It translates to CASSLGGRGSSYNEQFF.

About this clonotype: Its ends do not fully match the called genes, so a read error is possible. The genes are TRBV30 and TRBJ1-1, with D unclear. Germline V gene lookup returns CDR1 GTSNPN and CDR2 SVGIG (reference sequence). The CDR3 covers 13 residues. This chain's CDR3 is CAWCVELTTEAFF. DNA of the CDR3: TGTGCCTGGTGTGTGGAATTGACCACTGAAGCTTTCTTT.

Details on this clonotype: At one boundary the junction diverges from the germline segment, which might be a read error. The V and J genes are TRBV29-1 and TRBJ2-3, with D tentatively TRBD1 (5 bases). This CDR3 contains 13 residues. Germline loops: CDR1 SQVTM, CDR2 ANQGSEA. CDR3 region: CSVGADSTVTQYF. The CDR3 DNA reads as TGCAGTGTTGGGGCCGACAGCACAGTTACGCAGTATTTT.

Comment on this clonotype: Relative to the germline gene, one junction end is altered; a read error may explain this. V and J are TRBV28 and TRBJ2-3, with no clear D. Germline-derived CDR1 and CDR2 are MDHEN and SYDVKM. The CDR3 loop spans 12 amino acids. CDR3 amino acids: CAGSPWEDTRYF. In DNA, the CDR3 is TGTGCCGGCAGTCCCTGGGAAGATACGCGGTATTTT.

The rearrangement uses TRBV10-3 and TRBJ2-7, with D maybe TRBD1 (5 bases). Trimming removed 6 bases from V and 5 bases from J, with 20 bases in between. The CDR3 loop spans 15 amino acids. CDR1 and CDR2 from the germline V gene are ENHRY and SYGVKD. CDR3 nucleotides: TGTGCCATCAGAGACAGAAGGGGAATGTACAACGAGCAGTACTTC. Translation: CAIRDRRGMYNEQYF.

As concerns this clonotype: Germline is not matched at one junction end, which may reflect a read error. The chain combines TRBV28 with TRBJ2-2; possibly TRBD1 for D (7 bases). CDR1 and CDR2 from the germline V gene are MDHEN and SYDVKM. This CDR3 comprises 16 residues. The CDR3 DNA reads as TGTGTCAGCAGCCATGGGGCAGGGGGGTGGACCGGGGAGCTGTTTTTT. It is translated as CVSSHGAGGWTGELFF.

This chain joins TRBV11-2 and TRBJ1-1; 7 positions match TRBD1. The CDR3 extends over 16 amino acids. Germline assignment: CDR1 SGHAT and CDR2 FQNNGV. V dropped 4 bases and J dropped 1; count of bases not matched to a gene: 9. For the CDR3, the DNA is TGTGCCAGCAGCTCCATAACAGGGGATAGGAACACTGAAGCTTTCTTT. Translated, it gives CASSSITGDRNTEAFF.

As for this clonotype: A junction end diverges from the germline sequence, so it may reflect a read error. The chain recombines TRBV6-5 with TRBJ2-1, with TRBD1 matching 8 bases. Germline V gene lookup returns CDR1 MNHEY and CDR2 SVGAGI. This CDR3 is built from 15 residues. The CDR3 bases are TGTGCCAGTAGTTACAGGGGGAGCTCCTTCAATGAGCAGTTCTTC. It codes for CASSYRGSSFNEQFF.

This clonotype showed up just a few times. The chain has TRBV9 and TRBJ2-1, with TRBD2 matching over 9 bases. This CDR3 comprises 14 residues. Germline trimming cut 4 bases from V and 10 bases from J; bases unmatched to any gene: 9. Germline CDR1 SGDLS, CDR2 YYNGEE. This chain's CDR3 is CASSPRMLAGEQFF. DNA of the CDR3: TGTGCCAGCAGCCCCCGTATGCTAGCGGGGGAGCAGTTCTTC.

This clonotype showed up just once. The rearrangement joins TRBV20-1 to TRBJ2-3; 7 nucleotides line up with TRBD2. Germline V gene sequence: CDR1 DFQATT, CDR2 SNEGSKA (reference sequence). The length of the CDR3 is 14 residues. J gave up 1 base and V 6 bases, and 7 bases lay outside the gene matches. CDR3 sequence (DNA): TGCAGTGCACAGTATCGGGAGGGCACAGATACGCAGTATTTT. This codes for CSAQYREGTDTQYF.

This sequence joins TRBV20-1 and TRBJ2-1; 12 nucleotides agree with TRBD2. The ends lost 5 bases at V and 6 bases at J; junction bases unmatched: 8. The CDR3 loop spans 15 amino acids. Germline V lookup: CDR1 DFQATT, CDR2 SNEGSKA (reference sequence). The CDR3 sequence: CSAATSGRFVNEQFF. The CDR3 DNA follows: TGCAGTGCTGCAACTAGCGGGAGGTTCGTCAATGAGCAGTTCTTC.